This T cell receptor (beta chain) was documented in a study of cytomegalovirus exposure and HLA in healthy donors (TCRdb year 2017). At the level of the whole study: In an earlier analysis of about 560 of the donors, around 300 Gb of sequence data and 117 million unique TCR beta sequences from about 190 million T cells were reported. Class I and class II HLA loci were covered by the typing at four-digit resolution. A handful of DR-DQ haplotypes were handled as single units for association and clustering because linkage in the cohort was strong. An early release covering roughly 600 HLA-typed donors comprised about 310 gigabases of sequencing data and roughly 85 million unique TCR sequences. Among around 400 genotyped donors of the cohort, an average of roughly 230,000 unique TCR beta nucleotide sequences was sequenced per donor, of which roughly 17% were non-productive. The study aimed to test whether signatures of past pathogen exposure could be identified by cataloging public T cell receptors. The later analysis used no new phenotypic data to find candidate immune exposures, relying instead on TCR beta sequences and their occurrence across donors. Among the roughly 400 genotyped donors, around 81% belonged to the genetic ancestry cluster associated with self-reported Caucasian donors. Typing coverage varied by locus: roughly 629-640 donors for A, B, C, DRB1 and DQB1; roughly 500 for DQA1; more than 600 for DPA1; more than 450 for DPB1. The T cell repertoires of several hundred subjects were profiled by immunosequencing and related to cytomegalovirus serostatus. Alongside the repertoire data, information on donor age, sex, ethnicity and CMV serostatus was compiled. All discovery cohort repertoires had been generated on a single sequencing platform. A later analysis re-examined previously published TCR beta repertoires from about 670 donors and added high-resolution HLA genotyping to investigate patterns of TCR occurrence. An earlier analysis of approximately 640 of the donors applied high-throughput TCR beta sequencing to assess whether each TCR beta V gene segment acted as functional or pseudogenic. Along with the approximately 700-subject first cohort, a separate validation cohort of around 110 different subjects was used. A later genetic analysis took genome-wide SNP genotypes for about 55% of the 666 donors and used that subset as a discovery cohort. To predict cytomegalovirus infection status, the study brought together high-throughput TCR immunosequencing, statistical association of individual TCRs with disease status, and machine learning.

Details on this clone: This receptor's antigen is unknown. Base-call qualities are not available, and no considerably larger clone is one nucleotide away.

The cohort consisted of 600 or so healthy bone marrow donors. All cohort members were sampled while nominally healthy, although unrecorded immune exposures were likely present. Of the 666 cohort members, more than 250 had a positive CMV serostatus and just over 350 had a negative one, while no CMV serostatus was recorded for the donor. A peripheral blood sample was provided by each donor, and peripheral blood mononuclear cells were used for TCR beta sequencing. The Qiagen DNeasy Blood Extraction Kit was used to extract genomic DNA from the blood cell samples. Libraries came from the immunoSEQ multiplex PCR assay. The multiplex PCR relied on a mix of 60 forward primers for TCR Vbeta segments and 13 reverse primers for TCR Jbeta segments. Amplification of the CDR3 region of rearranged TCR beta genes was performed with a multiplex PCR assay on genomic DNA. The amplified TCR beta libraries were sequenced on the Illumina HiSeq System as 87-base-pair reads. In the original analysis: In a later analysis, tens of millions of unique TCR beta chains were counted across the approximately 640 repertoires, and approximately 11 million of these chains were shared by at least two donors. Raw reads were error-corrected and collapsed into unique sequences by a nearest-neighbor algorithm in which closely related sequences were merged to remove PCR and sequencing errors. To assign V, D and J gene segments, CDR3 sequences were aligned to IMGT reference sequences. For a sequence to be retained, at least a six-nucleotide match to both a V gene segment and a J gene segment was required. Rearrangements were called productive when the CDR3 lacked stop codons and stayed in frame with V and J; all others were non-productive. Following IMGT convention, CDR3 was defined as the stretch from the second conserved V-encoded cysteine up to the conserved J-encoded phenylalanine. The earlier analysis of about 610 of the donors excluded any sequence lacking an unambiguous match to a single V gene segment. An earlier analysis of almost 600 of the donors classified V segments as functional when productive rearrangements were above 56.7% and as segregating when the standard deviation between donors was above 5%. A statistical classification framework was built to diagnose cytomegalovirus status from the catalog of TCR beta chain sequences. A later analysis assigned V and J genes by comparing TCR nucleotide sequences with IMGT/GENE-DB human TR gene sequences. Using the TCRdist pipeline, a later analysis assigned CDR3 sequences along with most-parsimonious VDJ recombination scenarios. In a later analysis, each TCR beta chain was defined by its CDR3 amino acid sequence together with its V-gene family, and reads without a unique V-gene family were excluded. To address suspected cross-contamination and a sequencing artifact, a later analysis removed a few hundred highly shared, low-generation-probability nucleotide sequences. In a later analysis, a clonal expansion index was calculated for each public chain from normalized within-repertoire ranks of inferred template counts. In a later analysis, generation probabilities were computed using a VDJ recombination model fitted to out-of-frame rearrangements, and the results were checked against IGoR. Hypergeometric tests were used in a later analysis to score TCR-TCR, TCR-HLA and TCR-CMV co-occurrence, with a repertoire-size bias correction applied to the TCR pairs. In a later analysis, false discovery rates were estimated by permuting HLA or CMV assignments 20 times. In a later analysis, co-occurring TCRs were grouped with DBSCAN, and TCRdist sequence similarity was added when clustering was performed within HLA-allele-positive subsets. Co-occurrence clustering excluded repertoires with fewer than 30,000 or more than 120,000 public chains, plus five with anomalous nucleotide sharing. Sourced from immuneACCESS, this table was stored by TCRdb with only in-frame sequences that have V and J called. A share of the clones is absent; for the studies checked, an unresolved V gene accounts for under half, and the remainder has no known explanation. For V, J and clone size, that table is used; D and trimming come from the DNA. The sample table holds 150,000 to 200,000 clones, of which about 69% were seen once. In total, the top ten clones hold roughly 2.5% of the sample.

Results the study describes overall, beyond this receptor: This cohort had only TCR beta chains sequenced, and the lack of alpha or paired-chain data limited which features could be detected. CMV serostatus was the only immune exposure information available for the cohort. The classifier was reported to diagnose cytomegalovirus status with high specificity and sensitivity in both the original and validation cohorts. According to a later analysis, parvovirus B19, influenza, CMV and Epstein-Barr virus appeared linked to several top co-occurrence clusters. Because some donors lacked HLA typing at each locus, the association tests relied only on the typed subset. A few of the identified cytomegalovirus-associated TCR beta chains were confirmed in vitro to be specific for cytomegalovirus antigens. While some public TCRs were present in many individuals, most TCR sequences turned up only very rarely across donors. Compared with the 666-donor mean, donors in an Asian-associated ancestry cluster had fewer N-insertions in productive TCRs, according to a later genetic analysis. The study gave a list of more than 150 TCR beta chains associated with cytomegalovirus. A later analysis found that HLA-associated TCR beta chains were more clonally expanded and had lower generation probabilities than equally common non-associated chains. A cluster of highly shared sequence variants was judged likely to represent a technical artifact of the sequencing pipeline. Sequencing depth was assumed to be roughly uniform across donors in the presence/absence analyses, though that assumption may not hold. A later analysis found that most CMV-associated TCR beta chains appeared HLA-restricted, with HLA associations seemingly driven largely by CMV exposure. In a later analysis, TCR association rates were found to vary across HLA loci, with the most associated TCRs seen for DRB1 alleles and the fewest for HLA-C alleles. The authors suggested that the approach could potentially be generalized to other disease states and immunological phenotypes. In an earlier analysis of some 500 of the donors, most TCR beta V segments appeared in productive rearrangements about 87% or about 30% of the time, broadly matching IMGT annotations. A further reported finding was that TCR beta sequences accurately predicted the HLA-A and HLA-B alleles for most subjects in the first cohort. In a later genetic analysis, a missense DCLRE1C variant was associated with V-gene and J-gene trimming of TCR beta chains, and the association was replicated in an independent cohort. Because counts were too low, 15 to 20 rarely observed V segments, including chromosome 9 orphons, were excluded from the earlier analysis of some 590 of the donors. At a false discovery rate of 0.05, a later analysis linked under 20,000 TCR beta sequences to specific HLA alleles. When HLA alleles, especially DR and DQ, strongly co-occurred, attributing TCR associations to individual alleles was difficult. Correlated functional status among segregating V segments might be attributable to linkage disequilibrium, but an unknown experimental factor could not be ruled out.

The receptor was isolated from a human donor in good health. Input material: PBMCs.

The base sequence is TGTGCCAGCAGCTTGGAGGTCCAGCCGGGGACCCAGTACTTC. It codes for CASSLEVQPGTQYF. This sequence uses TRBV5-6 and TRBJ2-5; confidence is insufficient to name the D gene. The CDR3 sequence holds 14 residues, the cysteine and phenylalanine included. The read is trimmed to its CDR3 DNA, 42 bases read in frame from base 1. The junction shows trimming of 0 bases on V and 7 bases on J, plus 13 bases between the germline ends. From the germline V gene, CDR1 is SGHDT and CDR2 is YYEEEE.